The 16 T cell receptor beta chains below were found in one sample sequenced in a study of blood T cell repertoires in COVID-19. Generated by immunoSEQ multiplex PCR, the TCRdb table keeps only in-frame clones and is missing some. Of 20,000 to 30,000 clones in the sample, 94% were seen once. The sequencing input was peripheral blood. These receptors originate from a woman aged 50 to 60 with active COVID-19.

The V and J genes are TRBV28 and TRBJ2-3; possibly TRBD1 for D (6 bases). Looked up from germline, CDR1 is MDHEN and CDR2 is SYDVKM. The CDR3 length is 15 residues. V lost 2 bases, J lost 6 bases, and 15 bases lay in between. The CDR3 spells CASSLGQGSSDTQYF. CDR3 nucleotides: TGTGCCAGCAGTTTAGGGCAGGGGAGTTCGGATACGCAGTATTTT.

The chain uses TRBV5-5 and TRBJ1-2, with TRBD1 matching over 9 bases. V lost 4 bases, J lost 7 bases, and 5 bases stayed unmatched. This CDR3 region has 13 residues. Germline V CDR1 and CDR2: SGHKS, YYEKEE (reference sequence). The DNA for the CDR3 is TGTGCCAGCAGCCGTGGGGACAGGGCTGGCTACACCTTC. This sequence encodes CASSRGDRAGYTF.

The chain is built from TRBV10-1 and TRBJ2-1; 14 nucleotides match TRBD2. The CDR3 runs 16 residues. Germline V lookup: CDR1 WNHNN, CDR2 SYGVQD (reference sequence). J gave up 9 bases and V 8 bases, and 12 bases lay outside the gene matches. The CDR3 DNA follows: TGCGCCAGCTCCGGGGGACTAGCGGGAGTTGAAGTTGAGCAGTTCTTC. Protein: CASSGGLAGVEVEQFF.

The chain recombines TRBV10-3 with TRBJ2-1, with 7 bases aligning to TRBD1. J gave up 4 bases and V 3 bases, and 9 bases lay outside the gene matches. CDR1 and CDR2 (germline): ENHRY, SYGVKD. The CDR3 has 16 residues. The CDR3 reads CAISDPLGGQYNEQFF. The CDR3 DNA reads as TGTGCCATCAGTGACCCACTAGGGGGACAGTACAATGAGCAGTTCTTC.

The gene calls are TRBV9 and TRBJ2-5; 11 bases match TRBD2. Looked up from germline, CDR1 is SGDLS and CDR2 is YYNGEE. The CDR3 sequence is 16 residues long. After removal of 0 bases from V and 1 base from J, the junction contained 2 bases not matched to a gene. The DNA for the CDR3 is TGTGCCAGCAGCGTAGGCACTAGCGGGGGCCAAGAGACCCAGTACTTC. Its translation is CASSVGTSGGQETQYF.

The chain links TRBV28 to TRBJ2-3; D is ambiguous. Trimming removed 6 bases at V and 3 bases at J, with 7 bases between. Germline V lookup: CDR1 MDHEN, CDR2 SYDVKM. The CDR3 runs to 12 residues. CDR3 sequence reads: CASSPVTDTQYF. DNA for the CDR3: TGTGCCAGCAGCCCAGTGACAGATACGCAGTATTTT.

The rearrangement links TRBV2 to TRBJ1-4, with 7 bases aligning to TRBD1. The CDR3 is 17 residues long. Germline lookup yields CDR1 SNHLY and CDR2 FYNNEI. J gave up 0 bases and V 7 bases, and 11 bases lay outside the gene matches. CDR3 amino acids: CASITGQSSATNEKLFF. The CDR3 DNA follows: TGTGCCAGCATTACGGGACAGTCCTCTGCAACTAATGAAAAACTGTTTTTT.

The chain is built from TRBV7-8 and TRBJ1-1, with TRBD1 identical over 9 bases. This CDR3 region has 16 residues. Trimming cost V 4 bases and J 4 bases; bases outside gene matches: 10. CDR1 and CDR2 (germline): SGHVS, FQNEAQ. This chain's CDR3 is CASSSQGQGSSTEAFF. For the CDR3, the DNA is TGTGCCAGCAGCTCACAGGGACAGGGATCATCCACTGAAGCTTTCTTT.

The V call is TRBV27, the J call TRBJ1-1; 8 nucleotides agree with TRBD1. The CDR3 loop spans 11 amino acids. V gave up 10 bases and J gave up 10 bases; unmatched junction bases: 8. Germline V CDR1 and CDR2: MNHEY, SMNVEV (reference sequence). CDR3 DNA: TGTGCCACATGGACAGGGTTTGTAGCTTTCTTT. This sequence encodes CATWTGFVAFF.

CDR3 protein: CATEGLGLATGEQYF. The CDR3 nucleotides are TGTGCCACCGAAGGGTTGGGACTAGCGACCGGCGAGCAGTACTTC. The gene calls are TRBV2 and TRBJ2-7; 10 bases line up with TRBD2. Germline V gene sequence: CDR1 SNHLY, CDR2 FYNNEI. The CDR3 has 15 amino acids. V gave up 10 bases and J gave up 6 bases; unmatched junction bases: 15.

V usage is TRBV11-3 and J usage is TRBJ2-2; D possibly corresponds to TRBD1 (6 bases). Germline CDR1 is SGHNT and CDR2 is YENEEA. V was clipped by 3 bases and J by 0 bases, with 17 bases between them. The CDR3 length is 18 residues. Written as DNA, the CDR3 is TGTGCCAGCAGCTTTGACAGGATTGGGTCCGCGAACACCGGGGAGCTGTTTTTT. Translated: CASSFDRIGSANTGELFF. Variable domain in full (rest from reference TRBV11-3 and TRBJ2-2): EAGVVQSPRYKIIEKKQPVAFWCNPISGHNTLYWYLQNLGQGPELLIRYENEEAVDDSQLPKDRFSAERLKGVDSTLKIQPAELGDSAVYLCASSFDRIGSANTGELFFGEGSRLTVL.

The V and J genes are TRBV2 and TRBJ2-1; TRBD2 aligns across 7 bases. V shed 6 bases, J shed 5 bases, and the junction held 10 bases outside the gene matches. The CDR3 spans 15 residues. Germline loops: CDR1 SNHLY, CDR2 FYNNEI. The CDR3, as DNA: TGTGCCAGCAGGGAGGGGCTAGCGGTAAACAATGAGCAGTTCTTC. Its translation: CASREGLAVNNEQFF. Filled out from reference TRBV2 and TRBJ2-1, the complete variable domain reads EPEVTQTPSHQVTQMGQEVILRCVPISNHLYFYWYRQILGQKVEFLVSFYNNEISEKSEIFDDQFSVERPDGSNFTLKIRSTKLEDSAMYFCASREGLAVNNEQFFGPGTRLTVL.

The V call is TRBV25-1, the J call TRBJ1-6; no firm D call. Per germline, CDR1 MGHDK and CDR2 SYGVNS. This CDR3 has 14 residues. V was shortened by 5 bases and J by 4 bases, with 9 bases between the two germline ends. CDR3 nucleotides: TGTGCCAGCAGTAAACAGCTGTATAATTCACCCCTCCACTTT. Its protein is CASSKQLYNSPLHF.

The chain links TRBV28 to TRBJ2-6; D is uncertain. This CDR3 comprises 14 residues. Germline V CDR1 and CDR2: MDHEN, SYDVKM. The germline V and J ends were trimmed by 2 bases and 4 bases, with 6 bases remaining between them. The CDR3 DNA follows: TGTGCCAGCAGTTTAGGGCAGGGGGCCAACGTCCTGACTTTC. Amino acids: CASSLGQGANVLTF.

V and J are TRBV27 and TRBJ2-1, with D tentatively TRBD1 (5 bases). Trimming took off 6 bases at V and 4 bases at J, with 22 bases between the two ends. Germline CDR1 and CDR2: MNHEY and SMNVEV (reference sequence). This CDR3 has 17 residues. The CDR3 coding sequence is TGTGCCAGCAGCCCATTTACCACCCTTTCAGGGTACAATGAGCAGTTCTTC. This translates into CASSPFTTLSGYNEQFF.

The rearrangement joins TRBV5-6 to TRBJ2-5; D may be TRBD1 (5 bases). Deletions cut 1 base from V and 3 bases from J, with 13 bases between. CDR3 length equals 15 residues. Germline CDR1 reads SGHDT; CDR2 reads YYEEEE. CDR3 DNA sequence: TGTGCCAGCAGCTTGCTACAGGAAAGGGAAGAGACCCAGTACTTC. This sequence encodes CASSLLQEREETQYF.